The 16 T cell receptor beta chains in this list originate from one sample, sequenced in a study of cytomegalovirus exposure and HLA in healthy donors. Some clones are missing from TCRdb's copy, which holds only in-frame ones; the method was immunoSEQ multiplex PCR. This sample has about 220,000 clones, with over 70% found just once. Sequencing was done on a sample of PBMCs. All receptors derive from a woman younger than 45 in good health and CMV-seropositive.

The chain has TRBV5-4 and TRBJ1-2, with 7 bases identical to TRBD1. CDR1 SGHNT and CDR2 YYREEE come from the germline V gene (reference sequence). This CDR3 spans 14 amino acids. The trim removed 4 bases at V and 3 bases at J, leaving 6 bases unmatched. In nucleotides, the CDR3 is TGTGCCAGCAGCAGTGCCCAGGGGGACTATGGCTACACCTTC. As protein: CASSSAQGDYGYTF.

The J gene is TRBJ1-1, the V gene TRBV30, with D unclear. The CDR3 contains 9 residues. V shed 7 bases and J shed 10 bases, with 10 bases lying between them. CDR1 is GTSNPN, CDR2 SVGIG, per germline (reference sequence). CDR3 DNA sequence: TGTGCCTACAAAGAGGGAGCTTTCTTT. As protein: CAYKEGAFF.

The CDR3 here is CASSLGLAGLNEQFF. The CDR3 DNA reads TGTGCCAGCAGCTTAGGACTAGCGGGGCTCAATGAGCAGTTCTTC. The genes are TRBV7-8 and TRBJ2-1, with 11 positions matching TRBD2. CDR1 is SGHVS and CDR2 is FQNEAQ in the germline V gene. This CDR3 is 15 amino acids long. J gave up 6 bases and V 1 base, and 2 bases lay outside the gene matches.

This chain uses TRBV2 with TRBJ2-1, with 7 bases lining up with TRBD2. The J segment lost 3 bases and the V segment lost 8 bases, leaving 7 bases of the junction unmatched. Per the germline V gene, CDR1 is SNHLY and CDR2 is FYNNEI. The CDR3 totals 14 residues. The CDR3 sequence is CASVSLADYNEQFF. As DNA, the CDR3 is TGTGCCAGCGTAAGCCTAGCGGACTACAATGAGCAGTTCTTC.

This clone came up a few times. The V and J genes are TRBV29-1 and TRBJ1-2; perhaps TRBD1 as D (5 bases). Trimming cost V 7 bases and J 3 bases, with 9 bases left between them. There are 11 residues in the CDR3. Germline CDR1 SQVTM, CDR2 ANQGSEA. In DNA, the CDR3 is TGCAGCGCTGGGGACGACTATGGCTACACCTTC. This encodes CSAGDDYGYTF.

In this sample, this clone turned up a few times. The CDR3 spells CANPVPGNTIYF. The CDR3 bases are TGTGCCAATCCGGTCCCTGGAAACACCATATATTTT. The chain is built from TRBV6-8 and TRBJ1-3; D unclear. Germline V gene data show CDR1 as MNHGY and CDR2 as SAAAGT. The V gene lost 10 bases and the J gene lost 2 bases, with 9 bases spanning the gap. The CDR3 extends over 12 amino acids.

V gene TRBV29-1 combines with J gene TRBJ2-3; D is tentatively TRBD1 or TRBD2 (7 bases each). CDR3 length equals 19 residues. Trimming shortened V by 6 bases and J by 0 bases, and 28 bases separated the two germline ends. Germline values: CDR1 SQVTM, CDR2 ANQGSEA. The CDR3 DNA follows: TGCAGCGTGCGTTCCGGGACAGTCGTAGTCGGGGGGAGCACAGATACGCAGTATTTT. It translates to CSVRSGTVVVGGSTDTQYF.

This clone appeared once. The V and J genes are TRBV9 and TRBJ2-1; the D gene is possibly TRBD1 (6 bases). V was pared by 2 bases and J by 5 bases, with 11 bases between. Looked up from germline, CDR1 is SGDLS and CDR2 is YYNGEE. This CDR3 spans 14 amino acids. The CDR3 DNA is TGTGCCAGCAGCGTCGCAGGGGCGAACAATGAGCAGTTCTTC. Translation gives CASSVAGANNEQFF. Full variable domain (rest looked up from reference TRBV9 and TRBJ2-1): DSGVTQTPKHLITATGQRVTLRCSPRSGDLSVYWYQQSLDQGLQFLIQYYNGEERAKGNILERFSAQQFPDLHSELNLSSLELGDSALYFCASSVAGANNEQFFGPGTRLTVL.

This chain uses TRBV29-1 with TRBJ2-2, with 9 positions matching TRBD1. The V segment lost 6 bases and the J segment 3 bases; nucleotides outside the gene matches: 8. Germline CDR1 SQVTM, CDR2 ANQGSEA. The CDR3 extends over 15 amino acids. The CDR3 region is CSVKKRTGDTGELFF. CDR3 coding DNA: TGCAGCGTCAAGAAGCGGACAGGGGACACCGGGGAGCTGTTTTTT.

This CDR3 is CASSGKGANTEAFF. The CDR3 bases are TGTGCCAGCAGCGGAAAGGGGGCGAACACTGAAGCTTTCTTT. The chain has TRBV7-6 and TRBJ1-1; 7 nucleotides line up with TRBD1. V shed 5 bases and J 1 base; nucleotides not matched to a gene: 4. The germline V gene has CDR1 SGHVS and CDR2 FNYEAQ. The CDR3 spans 14 residues.

J is TRBJ1-1 and V is TRBV18, with 8 nucleotides matching TRBD1. V gave up 6 bases and J gave up 1 base; unmatched junction bases: 4. CDR3 length equals 14 residues. The germline V gene encodes CDR1 KGHSH and CDR2 LQKENI. In nucleotides, the CDR3 is TGTGCCAGCTCGCTAGGACAGGGGAACACTGAAGCTTTCTTT. This gives the protein CASSLGQGNTEAFF. Full variable domain (rest looked up from reference TRBV18 and TRBJ1-1): NAGVMQNPRHLVRRRGQEARLRCSPMKGHSHVYWYRQLPEEGLKFMVYLQKENIIDESGMPKERFSAEFPKEGPSILRIQQVVRGDSAAYFCASSLGQGNTEAFFGQGTRLTVV.

This chain connects TRBV5-1 to TRBJ1-3; TRBD1 matches 7 bases. CDR1 and CDR2 from the germline V gene are SGHRS and YFSETQ. V shed 4 bases and J 1 base; nucleotides not matched to a gene: 5. The CDR3 sequence is 15 residues long. CDR3 sequence (DNA): TGCGCCAGCAGCGCGGGGACAGATTCTGGAAACACCATATATTTT. This sequence encodes CASSAGTDSGNTIYF.

The chain carries TRBV20-1 and TRBJ2-7, with D possibly called TRBD1 or TRBD2 (5 bases each). The ends were cut back, 6 bases at V and 7 bases at J, with 10 bases in the middle. The CDR3 has 10 amino acids. Germline CDR1 DFQATT, CDR2 SNEGSKA (reference sequence). The CDR3 spells CSALGEEQYF. The CDR3 nucleotides read TGCAGTGCCCTGGGGGAAGAGCAGTACTTC.

The V call is TRBV7-9, the J call TRBJ1-2; D might be TRBD1 (5 bases). This CDR3 is built from 13 residues. Germline CDR1 is SEHNR and CDR2 is FQNEAQ (reference sequence). V gave up 4 bases and J gave up 3 bases, with 9 bases separating them. CDR3 sequence (DNA): TGTGCCAGCAGCTGGGACGGCGACTATGGCTACACCTTC. Translating it yields CASSWDGDYGYTF. The variable domain in full, completed from reference TRBV7-9 and TRBJ1-2, reads DTGVSQNPRHKITKRGQNVTFRCDPISEHNRLYWYRQTLGQGPEFLTYFQNEAQLEKSRLLSDRFSAERPKGSFSTLEIQRTEQGDSAMYLCASSWDGDYGYTFGSGTRLTVV.

CDR3 in amino acids: CAINRAASTDTQYF. The CDR3 DNA is TGTGCCATCAATCGGGCTGCTAGCACAGATACGCAGTATTTT. The chain is built from TRBV10-3 and TRBJ2-3; D gene uncertain. This CDR3 is 14 amino acids long. V was clipped by 7 bases and J by 0 bases, with 11 bases between them. The germline V gene has CDR1 ENHRY and CDR2 SYGVKD.

The sample holds a few counts of this clone. This sequence joins TRBV6-5 and TRBJ2-7; D is perhaps TRBD1 or TRBD2 (5 bases each). V lost 6 bases and J 7 bases, leaving 16 bases between the germline ends. Germline lookup yields CDR1 MNHEY and CDR2 SVGAGI. This CDR3 comprises 13 residues. The CDR3 bases are TGTGCCAGCAGCCGGGACCCTCTCTGGGAGCAGTACTTC. This translates into CASSRDPLWEQYF.